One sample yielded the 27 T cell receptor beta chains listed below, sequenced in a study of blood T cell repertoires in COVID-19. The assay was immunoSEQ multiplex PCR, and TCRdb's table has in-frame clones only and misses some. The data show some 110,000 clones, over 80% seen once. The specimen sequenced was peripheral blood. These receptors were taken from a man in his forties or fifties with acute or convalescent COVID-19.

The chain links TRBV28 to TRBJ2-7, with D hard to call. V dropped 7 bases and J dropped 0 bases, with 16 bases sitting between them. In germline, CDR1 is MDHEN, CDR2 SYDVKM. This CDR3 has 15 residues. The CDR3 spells CASTSSRLSSYEQYF. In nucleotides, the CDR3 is TGTGCCAGCACCTCCTCTAGGCTCTCCTCCTACGAGCAGTACTTC.

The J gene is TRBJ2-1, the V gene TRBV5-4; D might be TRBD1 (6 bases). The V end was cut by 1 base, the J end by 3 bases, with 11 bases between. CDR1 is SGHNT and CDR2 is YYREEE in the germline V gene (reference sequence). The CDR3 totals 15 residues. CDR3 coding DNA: TGTGCCAGCAGCTTGCCGAGGGGGAACTACAATGAGCAGTTCTTC. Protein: CASSLPRGNYNEQFF.

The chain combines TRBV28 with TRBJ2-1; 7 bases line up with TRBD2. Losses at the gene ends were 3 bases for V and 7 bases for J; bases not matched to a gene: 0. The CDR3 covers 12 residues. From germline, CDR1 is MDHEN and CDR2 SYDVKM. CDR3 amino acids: CASSLGGNEQFF. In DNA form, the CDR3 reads TGTGCCAGCAGTTTGGGGGGGAATGAGCAGTTCTTC.

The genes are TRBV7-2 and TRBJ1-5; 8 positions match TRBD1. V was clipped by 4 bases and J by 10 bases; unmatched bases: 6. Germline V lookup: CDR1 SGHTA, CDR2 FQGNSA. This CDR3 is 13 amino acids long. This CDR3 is CASSSRQGLPQHF. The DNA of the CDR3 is TGTGCCAGCAGCTCCCGACAGGGGCTTCCCCAGCATTTT.

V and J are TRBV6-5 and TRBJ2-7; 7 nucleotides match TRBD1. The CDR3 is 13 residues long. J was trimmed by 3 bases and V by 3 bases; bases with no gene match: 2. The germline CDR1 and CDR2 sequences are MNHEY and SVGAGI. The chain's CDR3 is CASSYTGDYEQYF. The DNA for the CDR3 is TGTGCCAGCAGTTATACAGGGGACTACGAGCAGTACTTC.

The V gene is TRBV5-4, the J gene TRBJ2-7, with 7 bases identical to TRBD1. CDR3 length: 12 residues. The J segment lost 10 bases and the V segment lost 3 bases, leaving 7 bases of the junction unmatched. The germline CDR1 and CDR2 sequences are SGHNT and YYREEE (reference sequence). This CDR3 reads CASSSGQSSQYF. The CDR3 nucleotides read TGTGCCAGCAGCTCGGGACAGAGCAGTCAGTACTTC.

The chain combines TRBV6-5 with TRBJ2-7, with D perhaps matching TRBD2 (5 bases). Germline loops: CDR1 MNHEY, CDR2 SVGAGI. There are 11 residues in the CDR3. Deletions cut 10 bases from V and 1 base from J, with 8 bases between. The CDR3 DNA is TGTGCCATTAGAGGGTCCTACGAGCAGTACTTC. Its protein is CAIRGSYEQYF.

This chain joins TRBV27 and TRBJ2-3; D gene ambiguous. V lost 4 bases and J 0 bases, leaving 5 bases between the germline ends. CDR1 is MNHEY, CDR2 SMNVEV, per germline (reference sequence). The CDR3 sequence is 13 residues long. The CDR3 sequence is CASSSTSTDTQYF. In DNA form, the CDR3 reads TGTGCCAGCAGTTCAACTAGCACAGATACGCAGTATTTT.

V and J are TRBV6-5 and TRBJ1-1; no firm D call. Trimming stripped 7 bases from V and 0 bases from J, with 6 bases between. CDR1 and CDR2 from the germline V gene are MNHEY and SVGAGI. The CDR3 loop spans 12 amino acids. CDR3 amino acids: CASKGVNTEAFF. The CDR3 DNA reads TGTGCCAGCAAGGGAGTGAACACTGAAGCTTTCTTT.

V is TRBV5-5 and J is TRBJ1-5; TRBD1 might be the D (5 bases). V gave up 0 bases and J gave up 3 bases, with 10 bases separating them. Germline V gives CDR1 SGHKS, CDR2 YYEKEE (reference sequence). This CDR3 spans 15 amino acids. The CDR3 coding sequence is TGTGCCAGCAGCTTGGTCCAGGGATTCAATCAGCCCCAGCATTTT. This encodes CASSLVQGFNQPQHF.

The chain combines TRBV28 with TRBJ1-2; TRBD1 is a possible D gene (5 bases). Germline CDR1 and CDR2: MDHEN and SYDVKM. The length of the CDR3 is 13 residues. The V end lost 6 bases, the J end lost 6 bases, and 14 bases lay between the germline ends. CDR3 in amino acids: CASRPDSRDGYTF. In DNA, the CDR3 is TGTGCCAGCAGGCCCGACAGTCGGGATGGCTACACCTTC.

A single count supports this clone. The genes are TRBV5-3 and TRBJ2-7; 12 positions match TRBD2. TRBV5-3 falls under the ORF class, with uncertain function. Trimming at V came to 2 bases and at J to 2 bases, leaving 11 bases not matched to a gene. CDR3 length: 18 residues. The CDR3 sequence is CARSFRLAGDRGTYEQYF. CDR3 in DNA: TGTGCCAGAAGCTTCCGACTAGCGGGAGACCGGGGAACCTACGAGCAGTACTTC.

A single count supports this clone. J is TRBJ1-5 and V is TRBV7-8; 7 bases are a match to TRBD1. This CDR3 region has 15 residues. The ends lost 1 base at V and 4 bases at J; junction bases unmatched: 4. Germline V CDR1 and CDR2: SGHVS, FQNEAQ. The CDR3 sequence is CASSLGTGENQPQHF. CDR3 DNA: TGTGCCAGCAGCTTAGGGACAGGAGAAAATCAGCCCCAGCATTTT.

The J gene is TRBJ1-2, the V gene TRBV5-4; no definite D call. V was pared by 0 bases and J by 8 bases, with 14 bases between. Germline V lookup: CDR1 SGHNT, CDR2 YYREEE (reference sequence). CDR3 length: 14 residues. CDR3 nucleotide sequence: TGTGCCAGCAGCTTGGTGGGAGGAACAGAAGGCTACACCTTC. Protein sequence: CASSLVGGTEGYTF.

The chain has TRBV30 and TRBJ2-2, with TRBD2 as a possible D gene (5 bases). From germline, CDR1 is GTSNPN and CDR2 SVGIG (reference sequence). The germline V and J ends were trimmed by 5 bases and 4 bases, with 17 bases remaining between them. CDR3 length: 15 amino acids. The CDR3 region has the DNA TGTGCCTGGTCCCCCGCCTGGGCGGGCACCGGGGAGCTGTTTTTT. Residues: CAWSPAWAGTGELFF.

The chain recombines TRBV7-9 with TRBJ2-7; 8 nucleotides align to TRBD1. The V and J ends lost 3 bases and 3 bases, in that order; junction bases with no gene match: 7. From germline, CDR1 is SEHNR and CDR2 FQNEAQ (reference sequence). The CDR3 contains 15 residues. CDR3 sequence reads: CASSFRDRPDYEQYF. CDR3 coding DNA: TGTGCCAGCAGCTTTAGGGACAGGCCAGACTACGAGCAGTACTTC.

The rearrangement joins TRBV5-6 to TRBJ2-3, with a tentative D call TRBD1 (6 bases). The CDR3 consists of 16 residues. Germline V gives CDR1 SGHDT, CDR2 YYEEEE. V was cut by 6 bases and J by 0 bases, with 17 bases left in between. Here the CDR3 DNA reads TGTGCCAGCAACCGACAGGTTCTTCCGAGCACAGATACGCAGTATTTT. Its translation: CASNRQVLPSTDTQYF.

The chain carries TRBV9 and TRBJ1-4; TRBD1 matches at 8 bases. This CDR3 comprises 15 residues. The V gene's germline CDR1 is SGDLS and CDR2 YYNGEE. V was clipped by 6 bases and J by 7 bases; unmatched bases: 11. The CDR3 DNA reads TGTGCCAGCACCCTGACAGGGGAGGCCGGTGAAAAACTGTTTTTT. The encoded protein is CASTLTGEAGEKLFF. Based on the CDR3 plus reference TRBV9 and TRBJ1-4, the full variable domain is DSGVTQTPKHLITATGQRVTLRCSPRSGDLSVYWYQQSLDQGLQFLIQYYNGEERAKGNILERFSAQQFPDLHSELNLSSLELGDSALYFCASTLTGEAGEKLFFGSGTQLSVL.

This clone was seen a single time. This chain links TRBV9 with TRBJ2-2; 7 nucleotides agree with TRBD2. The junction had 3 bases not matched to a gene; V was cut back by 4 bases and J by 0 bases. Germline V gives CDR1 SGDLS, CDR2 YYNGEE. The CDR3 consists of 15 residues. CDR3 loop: CASSLGGANTGELFF. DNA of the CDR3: TGTGCCAGCAGCCTGGGAGGGGCGAACACCGGGGAGCTGTTTTTT.

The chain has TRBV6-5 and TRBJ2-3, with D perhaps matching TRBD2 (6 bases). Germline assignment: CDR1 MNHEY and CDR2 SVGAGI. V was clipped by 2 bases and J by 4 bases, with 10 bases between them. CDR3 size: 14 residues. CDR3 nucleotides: TGTGCCAGCAGTTACGGCGGGATGTCAGATACGCAGTATTTT. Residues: CASSYGGMSDTQYF.

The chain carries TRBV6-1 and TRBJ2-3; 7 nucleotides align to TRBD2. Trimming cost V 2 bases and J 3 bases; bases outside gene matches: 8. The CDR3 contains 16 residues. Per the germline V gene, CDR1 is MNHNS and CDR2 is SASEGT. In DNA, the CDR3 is TGTGCCAGCAGTGAATCTGGCGGGAGAACGACAGATACGCAGTATTTT. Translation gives CASSESGGRTTDTQYF.

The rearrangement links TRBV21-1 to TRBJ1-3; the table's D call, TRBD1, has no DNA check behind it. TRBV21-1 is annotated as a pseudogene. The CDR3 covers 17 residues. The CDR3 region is CASSKLPDRGPGNTIYF. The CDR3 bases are TGTGCCAGCAGCAAACTCCCGGACAGGGGGCCTGGAAACACCATATATTTT.

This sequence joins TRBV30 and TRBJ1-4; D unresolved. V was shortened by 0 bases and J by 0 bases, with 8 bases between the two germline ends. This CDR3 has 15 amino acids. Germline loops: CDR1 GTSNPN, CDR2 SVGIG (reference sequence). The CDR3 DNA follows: TGTGCCTGGAGTGTCAAAACTACAACTAATGAAAAACTGTTTTTT. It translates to CAWSVKTTTNEKLFF.

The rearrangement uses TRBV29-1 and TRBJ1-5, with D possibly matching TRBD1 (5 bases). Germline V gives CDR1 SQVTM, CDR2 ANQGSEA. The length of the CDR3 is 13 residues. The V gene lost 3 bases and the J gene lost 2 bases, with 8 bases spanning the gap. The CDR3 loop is CSVEGGGNQPQHF. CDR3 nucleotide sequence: TGCAGCGTTGAGGGAGGGGGCAATCAGCCCCAGCATTTT.

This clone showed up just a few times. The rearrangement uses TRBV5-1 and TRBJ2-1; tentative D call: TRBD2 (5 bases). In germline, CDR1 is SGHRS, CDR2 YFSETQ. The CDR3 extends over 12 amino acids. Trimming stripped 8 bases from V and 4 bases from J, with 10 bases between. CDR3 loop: CASSGVYNEQFF. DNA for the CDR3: TGCGCCAGTTCCGGGGTTTACAATGAGCAGTTCTTC.

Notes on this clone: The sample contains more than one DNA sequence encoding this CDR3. CDR3 region: CASSFFQGADTEAFF. CDR3 coding DNA: TGTGCCAGCAGTTTTTTTCAGGGGGCGGACACTGAAGCTTTCTTT. The rearrangement joins TRBV7-9 to TRBJ1-1; 8 positions match TRBD1. Trimming removed 6 bases from V and 3 bases from J; junction bases left unmatched: 9. The CDR3 consists of 15 residues. Germline CDR1 and CDR2: SEHNR and FQNEAQ (reference sequence).

The DNA for the CDR3 is TGCAGCGTTTACGTAGCGGGAGGGTCTCCCGAGCAGTACTTC. This gives the protein CSVYVAGGSPEQYF. V usage is TRBV29-1 and J usage is TRBJ2-7, with 11 bases fitting TRBD2. Germline V gene sequence: CDR1 SQVTM, CDR2 ANQGSEA. Unmatched junction bases numbered 9, after V lost 5 bases and J lost 6 bases. This CDR3 has 14 residues.